This T cell receptor (beta chain) was retrieved from a study of tumor-infiltrating lymphocytes in primary liver carcinoma. Study information: Roughly 3.5 to 8 million productive TCRbeta reads came from each sample, comparable across tissue types.

For this clonotype: Germline is not matched at one junction end, which may reflect a read error.

The tissue used was unsorted bulk material of about 19-34 mg. RNA and DNA were co-extracted from it with the AllPrep DNA/RNA mini kit. These patients lived with chronic HBV infection and had never been treated. A primer in the constant region served to generate TCR beta cDNA from about 480 ng of total RNA. Slightly modified ARM-PCR served as the procedure for the TCR beta libraries. These libraries came from three rounds of nested multiplex PCR. Via MiXCR, TCRdb re-called the multiplex PCR reads, giving one row per CDR3 protein. In the table there are approximately 42,000 distinct CDR3 sequences, roughly 75% of which are singletons. The sequencing sample was made of tumor-adjacent normal liver tissue. The TCR comes from a woman aged 25 to 39 with primary liver carcinoma and hepatitis B virus infection.

For the CDR3, the DNA is TGTGCCAACAGCTTCGGGGAAGTTGCCTACAAGCAGTACTTC. This encodes CANSFGEVAYKQYF. The V and J genes are TRBV11-2 and TRBJ2-7, with D perhaps TRBD2 (5 bases). The CDR3 loop spans 14 amino acids. Germline-derived CDR1 and CDR2 are SGHAT and FQNNGV.